This passage covers 9 T cell receptor beta chains from one sample sequenced in a study of Ad26.COV2.S vaccination and SARS-CoV-2 variants. Treatment of the sample: about 20 received Ad26.COV2.S at low or high dose, single or two shots; about 5 received placebo; per-sample allocation not given. Day 63 after the first vaccine or placebo injection was the time point for sampling. Clones were sequenced by immunoSEQ multiplex PCR, and TCRdb holds only the in-frame ones, with some missing. The data contain over 300,000 clones, roughly 85% of them seen just once; the ten biggest clones take up approximately 7%. The sequenced sample was peripheral blood, obtained in a trial of Ad26.COV2.S vaccine versus placebo. Source of these receptors: a person aged 18-60 years who received the Ad26.COV2.S COVID-19 vaccine or a placebo.

This chain connects TRBV9 to TRBJ2-1; TRBD2 aligns across 14 bases. The CDR3 extends over 17 amino acids. V shed 4 bases, J shed 9 bases, and the junction held 12 bases outside the gene matches. Germline CDR1 and CDR2: SGDLS and YYNGEE. The DNA for the CDR3 is TGTGCCAGCAGCTCCCAACCGACTAGCGGGGGGGGTAGTGAGCAGTTCTTC. Translated, it gives CASSSQPTSGGGSEQFF.

V usage is TRBV7-3 and J usage is TRBJ2-3; D might be TRBD1 or TRBD2, each matching 5 bases. Between the trimmed V and J ends, which lost 3 bases and 5 bases, there was a span of 9 bases. Germline V lookup: CDR1 SGHTA, CDR2 FQGTGA. The length of the CDR3 is 13 residues. Here the CDR3 reads CASSLERGDTQYF. The CDR3, as DNA: TGTGCCAGCAGCTTGGAGAGGGGAGATACGCAGTATTTT.

The chain carries TRBV5-1 and TRBJ1-1, with D perhaps matching TRBD1 (5 bases). The CDR3 extends over 14 amino acids. The germline gives CDR1 SGHRS, CDR2 YFSETQ. Trimming left V 4 bases short and J 1 base short, with 11 bases between. The CDR3 spells CASSLRGTNTEAFF. The CDR3 DNA sequence: TGCGCCAGCAGCCTCCGGGGGACGAACACTGAAGCTTTCTTT.

V usage is TRBV5-1 and J usage is TRBJ2-7; D unclear. Germline CDR1 SGHRS, CDR2 YFSETQ. CDR3 length equals 11 residues. Trimming removed 4 bases from V and 6 bases from J, with 8 bases in between. Written as DNA, the CDR3 is TGCGCCAGCAGCCAAGGTGTCGAGCAGTACTTC. Encoded protein: CASSQGVEQYF.

The V gene is TRBV3-1 (or the pseudogene TRBV3-2), the J gene TRBJ1-1, with 12 positions matching TRBD1. V shed 4 bases and J 7 bases; nucleotides not matched to a gene: 7. The CDR3 length is 15 residues. Germline lookup yields CDR1 LGHDT and CDR2 YNNKEL (reference sequence). The CDR3 sequence: CASSLTGTGGGEAFF. In nucleotides, the CDR3 is TGTGCCAGCAGCCTAACCGGGACAGGGGGCGGTGAAGCTTTCTTT.

This chain connects TRBV13 to TRBJ2-1; 7 bases map to TRBD2. The CDR3 sequence is 18 residues long. In germline, CDR1 is PRHDT, CDR2 FYEKMQ (reference sequence). V trimming: 0 bases; J trimming: 8 bases; junction bases outside the gene matches: 16. The CDR3 DNA follows: TGTGCCAGCAGCTTAGGCCCCGGGGGGATTAGCCTAGGGGATGAGCAGTTCTTC. Protein: CASSLGPGGISLGDEQFF.

The J gene is TRBJ2-2, the V gene TRBV14, with D possibly matching TRBD1 (5 bases). Trimming took off 0 bases at V and 5 bases at J, with 7 bases between the two ends. Germline V gene data show CDR1 as SGHDN and CDR2 as FVKESK. The CDR3 has 14 residues. The CDR3 nucleotides are TGTGCCAGCAGCCAAGACGCAGGGACCGGGGAGCTGTTTTTT. Translation gives CASSQDAGTGELFF.

The chain employs TRBV6-5 and TRBJ2-7, with TRBD1 matching over 7 bases. Germline V gene sequence: CDR1 MNHEY, CDR2 SVGAGI. CDR3 length: 15 amino acids. V lost 6 bases to trimming and J lost 1 base; unmatched junction nucleotides: 9. The CDR3 spells CASRPDRVRSYEQYF. CDR3 nucleotides: TGTGCCAGCAGGCCAGACAGGGTTAGGTCCTACGAGCAGTACTTC.

This clone was detected once. The chain joins TRBV6-5 to TRBJ1-1; weak D call: TRBD1 (6 bases). There are 14 residues in the CDR3. V lost 5 bases to trimming and J lost 0 bases, with 10 bases between them. Germline-derived CDR1 and CDR2 are MNHEY and SVGAGI. The CDR3 nucleotides read TGTGCCAGCAGTCAACAGGGTCTGAACACTGAAGCTTTCTTT. Amino acid sequence: CASSQQGLNTEAFF.